This T cell receptor beta chain is from a study of T-cell reconstitution after alpha-beta-depleted transplantation in children. Concerning this clonotype itself: Its antigen remains unknown.

The CDR3 runs 17 residues. The trim removed 4 bases at V and 1 base at J, leaving 8 bases unmatched. Looked up from germline, CDR1 is SGHTA and CDR2 is FQGNSA. Points from the study as a whole: Expanded graft clones numbering several hundred reportedly gave rise to alpha-beta T cells about two months after transplant. Surviving recipient T cells and intrathymic progenitors accounted for some patients' high TCRbeta diversity at day 60.

Unique molecular identifiers were built into the TCRbeta library. TCRdb re-called the PCR reads through MiXCR, storing one row per CDR3 protein. The data contain about 900,000 distinct CDR3 sequences, 25% to 30% of them singletons. The TCR sequence derives from a boy under three years old who had a stem cell transplant for SCID, so the T cells may come from the graft donor. The starting material was PBMCs, mostly from graft donor cells, obtained 360 days after TCRalphabeta/CD19-depleted stem cell transplant. The rearrangement joins TRBV7-2 to TRBJ2-3, with TRBD2 matching 10 bases. The CDR3 bases are TGTGCCAGCAGCTCGGGCTTAGCGGGGGGAGGCACAGATACGCAGTATTTT. This encodes CASSSGLAGGGTDTQYF.